Shown below are 16 T cell receptor beta chains from a single sample sequenced in a study of early T cells in non-severe SARS-CoV-2 infection (dated by TCRdb to 2020 to 2022). The library was obtained by 5' RACE. The run used a NextSeq 500. Through fastp at Q25 and MiXCR, TCRdb rebuilt clones from the public reads, retaining in-frame beta chains. Identical CDR3 proteins give one entry, which carries the most common genes and DNA. For this sample the table gives approximately 66,000 distinct CDR3 sequences, of which about 12% were detected only once. 4.5% to 5.5% of the sample belongs to the ten largest clones. Sequenced: whole blood. These receptors were taken from an adult who was a healthcare worker with PCR-confirmed SARS-CoV-2 infection or an uninfected control (not recorded which).

In its sample, this clonotype was seen many times. The chain couples TRBV30 to TRBJ2-3; D ambiguous. CDR1 is GTSNPN and CDR2 is SVGIG in the germline V gene (reference sequence). V was shortened by 4 bases and J by 5 bases, with 13 bases between the two germline ends. The CDR3 runs 13 residues. Written as DNA, the CDR3 is TGTGCCTGGACAGGAATTTCACAAGATACGCAGTATTTT. Its protein product is CAWTGISQDTQYF.

The table lists this clonotype with a few counts. The V and J genes are TRBV20-1 and TRBJ2-7; possibly TRBD1 for D (5 bases). The CDR3 runs 14 residues. Germline assignment: CDR1 DFQATT and CDR2 SNEGSKA (reference sequence). Between the trimmed V and J ends, which lost 3 bases and 0 bases, there was a span of 12 bases. The CDR3 reads CSASGAISSYEQYF. CDR3 sequence (DNA): TGCAGTGCTAGTGGGGCAATTAGCTCCTACGAGCAGTACTTC.

This clonotype has a handful of counts. The V gene is TRBV18, the J gene TRBJ2-5; D not certain. This CDR3 spans 12 amino acids. V lost 1 base to trimming and J lost 4 bases, with 4 bases between them. CDR1 and CDR2 (germline): KGHSH, LQKENI. CDR3: CASSPLAETQYF. DNA for the CDR3: TGTGCCAGCTCACCACTGGCAGAGACCCAGTACTTC.

Regarding this clonotype: At one boundary the junction diverges from the germline segment, which might be a read error. This chain uses TRBV5-1 with TRBJ2-1; unclear D gene. This CDR3 is 14 amino acids long. The germline CDR1 and CDR2 sequences are SGHRS and YFSETQ. The CDR3 reads CASNLSQKGDEQFF. The CDR3 nucleotides read TGCGCCAGCAACTTGTCGCAAAAGGGCGATGAGCAGTTCTTC.

Ten or more counts support this clonotype. This rearrangement joins TRBV12-3 or TRBV12-4 to TRBJ2-1; D gene unclear. The CDR3 runs to 11 residues. Between the trimmed V and J ends, which lost 4 bases and 7 bases, there was a span of 5 bases. The CDR3 DNA sequence: TGTGCCAGCAGTTGGGGAAATGAGCAGTTCTTC. It specifies CASSWGNEQFF.

This chain uses TRBV20-1 with TRBJ2-3; D not certain. Germline loops: CDR1 DFQATT, CDR2 SNEGSKA (reference sequence). The CDR3 runs 13 residues. V lost 3 bases to trimming and J lost 3 bases, with 10 bases between them. CDR3 sequence: CSASSTTTDTQYF. The DNA for the CDR3 is TGCAGTGCTAGCTCCACCACGACAGATACGCAGTATTTT.

The CDR3 DNA reads TGTGCCAGCAGCTCACAATCCTTAGGGGTGGAGCAGTACTTC. It translates to CASSSQSLGVEQYF. The genes are TRBV11-1 and TRBJ2-7; TRBD1 might be the D (5 bases). With 4 bases removed from V and 7 bases from J, the gap between germline ends came to 17 bases. Germline values: CDR1 SGHAT, CDR2 FQDESV (reference sequence). This CDR3 contains 14 residues.

V is TRBV23-1 and J is TRBJ2-2; unclear D gene. TRBV23-1 is recorded as an ORF, its role being uncertain. The CDR3 is made up of 15 amino acids. Trimming took off 0 bases at V and 0 bases at J, with 5 bases between the two ends. CDR3 coding DNA: TGCGCCAGCAGTCAATCAAGCACGAACACCGGGGAGCTGTTTTTT. Residues: CASSQSSTNTGELFF.

This clonotype was counted many times. The J gene is TRBJ2-1, the V gene TRBV4-3; D may be TRBD1 (5 bases). CDR1 LGHNA and CDR2 YSLEER come from the germline V gene. This CDR3 comprises 13 residues. V shed 2 bases and J shed 7 bases, with 9 bases lying between them. The CDR3 sequence: CASSQLSGNEQFF. The CDR3 DNA follows: TGCGCCAGCAGCCAATTGTCAGGGAATGAGCAGTTCTTC.

Points on this clonotype: One end of the junction does not line up with germline, which may come from a read error. The rearrangement links TRBV5-1 to TRBJ2-1, with unresolved D. Germline V lookup: CDR1 SGHRS, CDR2 YFSETQ. The CDR3 runs 13 residues. CDR3 nucleotide sequence: TGCGCCAGCAGCTTGTTGGAATACATTGAGCAGTTCTTC. As protein: CASSLLEYIEQFF.

The chain combines TRBV5-1 with TRBJ2-7; the match to TRBD1 covers 9 bases. CDR1 is SGHRS and CDR2 is YFSETQ in the germline V gene. V shed 4 bases and J 3 bases; nucleotides not matched to a gene: 11. The CDR3 is 16 residues long. For the CDR3, the DNA is TGCGCCAGCAGCCATCTACCGGGACAGGGTGACTACGAGCAGTACTTC. This gives the protein CASSHLPGQGDYEQYF.

The table lists this clonotype with many counts. DNA of the CDR3: TGCGCCAGCAGCCGCACAGATACGCAGTATTTT. It encodes CASSRTDTQYF. The genes are TRBV10-2 and TRBJ2-3; D is unclear. This CDR3 has 11 residues. V dropped 6 bases and J dropped 1 base, with 2 bases sitting between them. Germline lookup yields CDR1 WSHSY and CDR2 SAAADI.

Only a few counts were recorded for this clonotype. The chain uses TRBV20-1 and TRBJ2-5; D unclear. Germline lookup yields CDR1 DFQATT and CDR2 SNEGSKA (reference sequence). CDR3 length equals 14 residues. V lost 5 bases, J lost 2 bases, and 15 bases lay in between. The CDR3 is CSAPGPPDQETQYF. The DNA for the CDR3 is TGCAGTGCTCCCGGACCCCCAGATCAAGAGACCCAGTACTTC.

This clonotype has a handful of counts. This chain uses TRBV29-1 with TRBJ1-1; no clear D gene. The V gene lost 6 bases and the J gene lost 1 base, with 9 bases spanning the gap. The germline CDR1 and CDR2 sequences are SQVTM and ANQGSEA. The CDR3 length is 12 residues. CDR3 bases: TGCAGCGTCGATCTCTCGAACACTGAAGCTTTCTTT. Amino acid sequence: CSVDLSNTEAFF.

This clonotype was seen repeatedly, ten times or more. The V gene is TRBV12-3 or TRBV12-4, the J gene TRBJ1-2; D gene ambiguous. The CDR3 spans 14 residues. Trimming took 4 bases from V and 0 from J, leaving 9 bases between them. The CDR3 spells CASSYRSANYGYTF. Here the CDR3 DNA reads TGTGCCAGCAGTTATCGTTCGGCTAACTATGGCTACACCTTC.

Many counts were recorded for this clonotype. This chain uses TRBV9 with TRBJ1-3, with D maybe TRBD1 (5 bases). Between the trimmed V and J ends, which lost 0 bases and 8 bases, there was a span of 15 bases. The CDR3 spans 15 residues. Germline values: CDR1 SGDLS, CDR2 YYNGEE. The CDR3 DNA reads as TGTGCCAGCAGCGTAGTTGGGGGGTTCGGAGACACCATATATTTT. This encodes CASSVVGGFGDTIYF.